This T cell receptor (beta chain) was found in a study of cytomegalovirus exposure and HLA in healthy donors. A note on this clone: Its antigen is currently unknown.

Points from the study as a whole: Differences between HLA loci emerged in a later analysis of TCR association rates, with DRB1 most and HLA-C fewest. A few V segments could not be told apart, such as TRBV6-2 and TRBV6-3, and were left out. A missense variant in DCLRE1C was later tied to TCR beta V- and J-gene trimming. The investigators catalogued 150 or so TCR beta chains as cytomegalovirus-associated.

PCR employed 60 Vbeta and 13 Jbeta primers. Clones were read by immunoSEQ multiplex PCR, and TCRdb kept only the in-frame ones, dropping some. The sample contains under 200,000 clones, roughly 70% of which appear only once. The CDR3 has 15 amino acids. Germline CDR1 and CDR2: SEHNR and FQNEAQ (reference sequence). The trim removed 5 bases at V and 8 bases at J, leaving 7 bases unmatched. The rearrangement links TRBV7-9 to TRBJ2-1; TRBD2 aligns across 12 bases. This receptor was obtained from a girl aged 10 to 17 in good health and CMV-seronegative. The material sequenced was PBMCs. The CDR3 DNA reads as TGTGCCAGCAGCCACTCTAGCGGGGGGGCCCATGAGCAGTTCTTC. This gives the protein CASSHSSGGAHEQFF.